The T cell receptor beta chain under discussion was sequenced for a study of shared clonotypes between healthy human individuals. Study-wide background: Aged between 18 and 49, the donors were a couple of women and a few men. Notes on the study in general: Sequencing depth was expected to affect clonotype sharing among donors.

Everyone who donated was a Caucasian adult who lived in Nashville, Tennessee. Researchers drew on about 90 million PBMCs for genomic DNA from unsorted samples. Profiled with immunoSEQ multiplex PCR; TCRdb holds only in-frame clones, not every one. Among about 490,000 clones listed, 65% to 85% were seen once. Notes on this clone: Its antigen is not identified. The likely explanation is a read error, given a far larger clone one base away.

The CDR3 has 13 amino acids. Germline lookup yields CDR1 SGHNT and CDR2 YYREEE (reference sequence). V lost 2 bases and J lost 5; bases outside the gene matches: 3. Specimen: PBMCs. The chain couples TRBV5-4 to TRBJ2-7; 8 positions agree with TRBD1. The TCR originated in a middle-aged woman in good health. Some clones in this sample may be carry-over from other donors' samples. The CDR3 region is CASSFAGGDEQYF. In nucleotides, the CDR3 is TGTGCCAGCAGCTTTGCAGGGGGCGACGAGCAGTACTTC.